One and the same sample provided the 18 T cell receptor beta chains below, sequenced in a study of vaccination and CD4 T cells after COVID-19. This sample's treatment: roughly 11-day PBMC culture with coronavirus spike peptide pools or control peptides (ViraFEST assay). CD4+ T cells of the unexposed donor were collected before the COVID-19 pandemic (2011-2018). With the Oncomine TCR Beta short-read assay, DNA from cultured CD4+ T cells was sequenced. TCRdb re-derived calls from the PCR reads in MiXCR, one entry per CDR3 protein. The profile shows 2,000 to 3,000 distinct CDR3 sequences, roughly 28% of them singletons. Their cognate antigens are unknown. What was sequenced was CD4+ T cells from blood, cultured in vitro. These receptor sequences come from a human donor in good health.

J is TRBJ2-1 and V is TRBV30, with 9 nucleotides matching TRBD1. Looked up from germline, CDR1 is GTSNPN and CDR2 is SVGIG (reference sequence). CDR3 length: 15 amino acids. With V trimmed by 3 bases and J by 8 bases, 11 bases remained unmatched. The CDR3 coding sequence is TGTGCCTGGAGCGTGGGGACAGGGTTTGTCTATGAGCAGTTCTTC. Its protein product is CAWSVGTGFVYEQFF. Full variable domain (remainder filled in from reference TRBV30 and TRBJ2-1): SQTIHQWPATLVQPVGSPLSLECTVEGTSNPNLYWYRQAAGRGLQLLFYSVGIGQISSEVPQNLSASRPQDRQFILSSKKLLLSDSGFYLCAWSVGTGFVYEQFFGPGTRLTVL.

Only a few counts were recorded for this clonotype. This chain connects TRBV6-4 to TRBJ2-2; TRBD1 matches 7 bases. The CDR3 runs 15 residues. Germline V CDR1 and CDR2: MRHNA, SNTAGT. Unmatched junction bases numbered 2, after V lost 4 bases and J lost 0 bases. The CDR3 loop reads CASSAGTANTGELFF. As DNA, the CDR3 is TGTGCCAGCAGTGCCGGGACAGCGAACACCGGGGAGCTGTTTTTT.

The chain is built from TRBV29-1 and TRBJ2-3, with a tentative D call TRBD2 (5 bases). Between the trimmed V and J ends, which lost 5 bases and 6 bases, there was a span of 12 bases. This CDR3 is 12 amino acids long. Per germline, CDR1 SQVTM and CDR2 ANQGSEA. The CDR3 reads CSVTRGSDTQYF. DNA for the CDR3: TGCAGCGTTACACGGGGATCTGATACGCAGTATTTT.

This clonotype was counted only a few times. CDR3 loop: CASSEALQMGEQFF. The CDR3 DNA sequence: TGTGCCAGCAGTGAAGCGCTTCAAATGGGTGAGCAGTTCTTC. This rearrangement joins TRBV2 to TRBJ2-1; D unclear. Germline CDR1 reads SNHLY; CDR2 reads FYNNEI. This CDR3 spans 14 amino acids. The germline V and J ends were trimmed by 0 bases and 9 bases, with 12 bases remaining between them. Variable domain in full (rest from reference TRBV2 and TRBJ2-1): EPEVTQTPSHQVTQMGQEVILRCVPISNHLYFYWYRQILGQKVEFLVSFYNNEISEKSEIFDDQFSVERPDGSNFTLKIRSTKLEDSAMYFCASSEALQMGEQFFGPGTRLTVL.

The CDR3 protein is CASSSRLRDRDNYGYTF. In DNA form, the CDR3 reads TGTGCCAGCAGTTCCAGACTCCGGGACCGCGACAACTATGGCTACACCTTC. The chain has TRBV7-9 and TRBJ1-2; the D gene is possibly TRBD1 (5 bases). The CDR3 runs to 17 residues. Germline values: CDR1 SEHNR, CDR2 FQNEAQ (reference sequence). Trimming pared 6 bases from V and 2 bases from J, leaving 22 bases between.

V and J are TRBV14 and TRBJ2-7, with unresolved D. CDR1 and CDR2 from the germline V gene are SGHDN and FVKESK. This CDR3 contains 13 residues. V gave up 4 bases and J gave up 7 bases, with 14 bases separating them. The DNA of the CDR3 is TGTGCCAGCAGCCCCGGTTTAGGGCGGGAGCAGTACTTC. It translates to CASSPGLGREQYF.

This clonotype has only a few counts. This chain uses TRBV20-1 with TRBJ2-5, with 9 bases aligning to TRBD2. V lost 8 bases to trimming and J lost 4 bases; unmatched junction nucleotides: 23. The germline CDR1 and CDR2 sequences are DFQATT and SNEGSKA (reference sequence). This CDR3 spans 18 amino acids. The CDR3 is CSPLVLVLREGEGETQYF. The CDR3 coding sequence is TGCAGTCCGCTAGTGTTGGTTTTGCGGGAGGGGGAAGGAGAGACCCAGTACTTC.

The chain joins TRBV5-1 to TRBJ2-5, with D tentatively TRBD2 (6 bases). The CDR3 contains 15 residues. Trimming took off 2 bases at V and 4 bases at J, with 15 bases between the two ends. Germline V lookup: CDR1 SGHRS, CDR2 YFSETQ. CDR3 coding DNA: TGCGCCAGCAGCTTAGGAGGGAGTCGGGGAGAGACCCAGTACTTC. Its protein is CASSLGGSRGETQYF.

In this sample, this clonotype turned up a few times. The V and J genes are TRBV12-3 or TRBV12-4 and TRBJ1-5; D remains unclear. The ends were cut back, 7 bases at V and 4 bases at J, with 17 bases in the middle. The CDR3 length is 15 residues. The CDR3 here is CASTIRAQYNQPQHF. CDR3 in DNA: TGTGCCAGCACCATCAGAGCCCAGTATAATCAGCCCCAGCATTTT.

This clonotype ranks as medium-sized (0.01 to 0.1%). The genes are TRBV20-1 and TRBJ1-6; no firm D call. The CDR3 extends over 11 amino acids. The germline V and J ends were trimmed by 6 bases and 5 bases, with 5 bases remaining between them. Germline V CDR1 and CDR2: DFQATT, SNEGSKA (reference sequence). The CDR3 spells CSAAHNSPLHF. CDR3 nucleotides: TGCAGTGCAGCACATAATTCACCCCTCCACTTT.

This rearrangement joins TRBV11-2 to TRBJ1-2; tentatively, D is TRBD1 (5 bases). In germline, CDR1 is SGHAT, CDR2 FQNNGV. Trimming stripped 1 base from V and 2 bases from J, with 8 bases between. This CDR3 has 14 amino acids. Here the CDR3 reads CASSLGSGNYGYTF. The CDR3 region has the DNA TGTGCCAGCAGCTTAGGATCAGGGAACTATGGCTACACCTTC.

Turning to this clonotype: The junction departs from the called germline gene at one end, perhaps through a read error. The gene calls are TRBV20-1 and TRBJ1-2; 7 bases fit TRBD1. This CDR3 contains 14 residues. CDR1 is DFQATT and CDR2 is SNEGSKA in the germline V gene (reference sequence). CDR3 protein: CSAREDRYADGYAF. In nucleotides, the CDR3 is TGCAGTGCTAGAGAGGACAGGTATGCGGATGGCTACGCCTTC.

Points on this clonotype: The junction shows a germline mismatch at one end, possibly a read error. This sequence joins TRBV20-1 and TRBJ2-3, with 11 bases aligning to TRBD2. CDR3 length: 17 residues. Looked up from germline, CDR1 is DFQATT and CDR2 is SNEGSKA (reference sequence). As DNA, the CDR3 is TGCAGTGCTGGAGATTGGGGGCTTAGCGGGAGGGGAAATACGCAGTATTTT. Translated: CSAGDWGLSGRGNTQYF.

The rearrangement links TRBV7-3 to TRBJ2-6; D not resolved. The germline V and J ends were trimmed by 4 bases and 4 bases, with 8 bases remaining between them. In germline, CDR1 is SGHTA, CDR2 FQGTGA. The CDR3 covers 14 residues. CDR3 DNA sequence: TGTGCCAGCAGCTCGTTTGGCGGGGCCAACGTCCTGACTTTC. This gives the protein CASSSFGGANVLTF.

This chain connects TRBV7-3 to TRBJ2-1; 12 bases align to TRBD2. Losses at the gene ends were 8 bases for V and 14 bases for J; bases not matched to a gene: 16. Germline loops: CDR1 SGHTA, CDR2 FQGTGA. The CDR3 covers 15 residues. CDR3: CASSPGGLAGRGEFF. The DNA of the CDR3 is TGTGCCAGCTCCCCCGGGGGACTAGCGGGCAGAGGGGAGTTCTTC.

The chain uses TRBV20-1 and TRBJ2-7, with D unclear. Trimming cost V 4 bases and J 0 bases, with 7 bases left between them. From germline, CDR1 is DFQATT and CDR2 SNEGSKA (reference sequence). The CDR3 totals 12 residues. DNA for the CDR3: TGCAGTGCTACGGGCCACTCCTACGAGCAGTACTTC. It translates to CSATGHSYEQYF.

As regards this clonotype: A junction end diverges from the germline sequence, so it may reflect a read error. The chain has TRBV9 and TRBJ1-6; weak D call: TRBD1 (6 bases). The CDR3 covers 14 residues. CDR1 is SGDLS, CDR2 YYNGEE, per germline. The CDR3 reads CTSSAAGARSPLHF. Here the CDR3 DNA reads TGTACCAGCAGCGCCGCGGGGGCGCGATCACCCCTCCACTTT.

This clonotype was observed a handful of times. The rearrangement joins TRBV20-1 to TRBJ2-7; D is perhaps TRBD2 (6 bases). CDR3 length equals 11 residues. V was shortened by 7 bases and J by 3 bases, with 10 bases between the two germline ends. Looked up from germline, CDR1 is DFQATT and CDR2 is SNEGSKA (reference sequence). In nucleotides, the CDR3 is TGCAGTGGTTTGGAGGGCTACGAGCAGTACTTC. Protein: CSGLEGYEQYF.